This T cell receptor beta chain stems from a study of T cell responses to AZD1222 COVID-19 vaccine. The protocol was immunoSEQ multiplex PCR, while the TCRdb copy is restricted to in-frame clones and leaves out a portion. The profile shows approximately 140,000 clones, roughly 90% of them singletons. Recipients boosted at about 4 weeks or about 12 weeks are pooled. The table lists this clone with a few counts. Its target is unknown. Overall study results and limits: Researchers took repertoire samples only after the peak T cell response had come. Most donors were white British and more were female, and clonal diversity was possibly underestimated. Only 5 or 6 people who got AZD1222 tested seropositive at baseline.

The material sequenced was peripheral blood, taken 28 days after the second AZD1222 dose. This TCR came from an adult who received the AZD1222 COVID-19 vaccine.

CDR3 loop: CASSRTSGNTGELFF. The CDR3 nucleotides are TGTGCCAGCAGCCGGACTAGCGGAAACACCGGGGAGCTGTTTTTT. The V and J genes are TRBV11-3 and TRBJ2-2, with 10 bases fitting TRBD2. This CDR3 is 15 amino acids long. Germline CDR1 and CDR2: SGHNT and YENEEA. V lost 5 bases and J lost 2; bases outside the gene matches: 2.